This TCR beta chain is from a study of response to subunit inactivated influenza vaccine. Study conclusions and caveats: The authors suggested that few new T cells are recruited per seasonal influenza vaccination.

The CDR3 loop spans 17 amino acids. Germline V gene lookup returns CDR1 SGHRS and CDR2 YFSETQ. The V and J ends lost 4 bases and 2 bases, in that order; junction bases with no gene match: 14. In TCRdb, the RT-PCR reads were re-called with MiXCR into one record per CDR3 protein. Among about 780,000 distinct CDR3 sequences listed, roughly 18% were seen once. About this clonotype: Its antigen is still unknown.

The genes are TRBV5-1 and TRBJ2-5, with 7 nucleotides matching TRBD2. Sample: PBMCs from blood, taken 5 days after vaccination. The clonotype was recovered from a man aged 50 to 59 who received an inactivated influenza vaccine. CDR3 nucleotide sequence: TGCGCCAGCAGCCACCTCTGGCCGCGGGAGAGTCAAGAGACCCAGTACTTC. Translation: CASSHLWPRESQETQYF. The full variable domain, completed using reference TRBV5-1 and TRBJ2-5, is KAGVTQTPRYLIKTRGQQVTLSCSPISGHRSVSWYQQTPGQGLQFLFEYFSETQRNKGNFPGRFSGRQFSNSRSEMNVSTLELGDSALYLCASSHLWPRESQETQYFGPGTRLLVL.